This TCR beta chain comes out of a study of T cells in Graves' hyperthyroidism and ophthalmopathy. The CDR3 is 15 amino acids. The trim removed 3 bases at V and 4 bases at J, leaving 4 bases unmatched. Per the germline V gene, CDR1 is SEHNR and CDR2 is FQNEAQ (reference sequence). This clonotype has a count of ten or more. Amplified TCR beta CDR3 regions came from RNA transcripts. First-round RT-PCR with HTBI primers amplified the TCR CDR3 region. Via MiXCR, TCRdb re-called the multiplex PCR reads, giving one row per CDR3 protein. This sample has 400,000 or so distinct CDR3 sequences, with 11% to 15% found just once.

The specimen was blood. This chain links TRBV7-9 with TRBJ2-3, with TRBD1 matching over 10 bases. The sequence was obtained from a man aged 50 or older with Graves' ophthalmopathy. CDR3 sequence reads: CASSFDRGRADTQYF. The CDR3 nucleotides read TGTGCCAGCAGCTTCGACAGGGGGCGCGCAGATACGCAGTATTTT.